This TCR beta chain was observed in a study of radiation and T cells in renal cell carcinoma (dated by TCRdb to the early 2020s). Background on the whole study: Samples were obtained from a clinical trial, in which 15 Gy stereotactic body radiation therapy was delivered to primary renal cell carcinomas and nephrectomy was performed 4 weeks later. In the approximately 58 samples combined, some 4,000,000 unique CDR3 nucleotide sequences were found, encoding roughly 3,000,000 unique CDR3 amino acid sequences. In total, fewer than 55 samples underwent TCR beta sequencing: 25 or so tumors plus 27 peripheral blood samples.

Following the manufacturer's recommendations, the immunoSEQ kit was used to generate TCR beta libraries from genomic DNA. To prepare libraries, a first multiplex PCR with proprietary primers was run, followed by a second PCR that added unique barcodes, and a bead cleanup was done after each round. A positive control reaction and a negative control reaction, both provided in the kit, were run with every batch of samples. The final libraries underwent checking on an Agilent 4200 TapeStation D1000 ScreenTape, volumetric pooling, and quantification by qPCR. Sequencing was performed on an Illumina NextSeq500 using a MidOutput 150-cycle cartridge, with 156 Read1 cycles, 15 Index1 cycles, and the kit custom primers. The pooled library was loaded at roughly 1 pM, and approximately 19% PhiX control was spiked in. From the authors' description of their analysis: Vendor-processed data were analyzed in R, with a clonotype defined as all T cells sharing the same CDR3 nucleotide sequence. For clone abundance analyses, frequencies were normalized to the 10,000 most abundant clones in each sample. Public T cell clones, which averaged fewer than five per sample, were excluded before analysis. A difference in abundance of at least 32-fold between compartments was used to define tumor-enriched and baseline blood-enriched clonotypes. A beta-binomial differential abundance model was used to identify clonotypes that expanded or contracted between blood time points. Tumor-blood repertoire similarity was measured with the Baroni-Urbani and Buser coefficient, and group comparisons used two-tailed Wilcoxon tests in R. The table comes from immuneACCESS by way of TCRdb, which keeps in-frame sequences with V and J called. Part of the clones is missing from these tables; in studies checked, under half for an unresolved V gene and the rest for unknown reasons. The D gene and trimming were derived from the DNA, and the V and J assignments and clone size from that table. The sample includes about 120,000 clones, with more than 80% observed a single time. The ten largest clonotypes hold approximately 2% of the sample.

Reading the label with the study, this specimen's time point is: blood 2 weeks post-SBRT. The meaning of the sample's treatment or condition label: 15 Gy SBRT to primary tumor, nephrectomy 4 weeks later. To follow tumor-enriched clonotypes, serial peripheral blood was collected from radiation-treated patients at baseline and at 2 weeks and 4 weeks after SBRT. Every patient's renal cell carcinoma showed clear cell pathology. The QIAamp DNA Blood Mini Kit (Qiagen) was used to prepare genomic DNA for TCR sequencing. The analyses included just those samples that passed every quality control check. Beyond this particular receptor, the publication reports: In blood, the top tumor clonotypes increased from baseline to 2 weeks after radiation and then shrank by 4 weeks, which suggests a temporary expansion of tumor-resident clones. Because pretreatment tumor biopsies were not available, the baseline intratumoral presence of clonotypes could not be determined. Effects of radiation dose or scheduling on the TCR repertoire could not be addressed with the single-armed trial design. Dynamics of the blood repertoire were not tracked past 4 weeks after treatment.

The CDR3 starts with the cysteine, ends with the phenylalanine, and has 15 residues. The entry retains the CDR3 DNA only, 45 bases that are in frame from base 1. V gives up 4 bases and J gives up 1 base, and the segment between their germline ends measures 13 bases. CDR1 and CDR2 are drawn from the germline V gene (reference sequence): MNHEY, SMNVEV. This clone was counted at least ten times. Its target antigen remains unknown. One base away there is no much larger clone; base qualities are not given. Rearrangement joined TRBV27 to TRBJ1-1; TRBD1 might be the D gene, on 6 matching bases. This material consisted of blood, taken from a patient whose treatment included radiotherapy and nephrectomy. The receptor was isolated from a woman aged 55-70 years with renal cell carcinoma. The DNA is as follows: TGTGCCAGCAGTTCCCTAGGGGGAGGGAACACTGAAGCTTTCTTT. This translates into CASSSLGGGNTEAFF.